The 18 T cell receptor beta chains listed next were all sequenced from one sample in a study of glioma-infiltrating T cells. Using RNA template, CDR3s of TCR alpha and beta were amplified with iRepertoire arm-PCR. Via MiXCR, TCRdb re-called the multiplex PCR reads, giving one row per CDR3 protein. The sample holds approximately 130,000 distinct CDR3 sequences, about 25% seen once. Specimen: glioma tissue, nonneoplastic brain tissue, or PBMCs (not recorded which). Source of these receptors: a human donor with low-grade glioma or glioblastoma, undergoing nonglioma brain surgery, or in good health (not recorded which).

At least ten counts were recorded for this clonotype. V and J are TRBV7-6 and TRBJ1-1; D not certain. CDR1 is SGHVS and CDR2 is FNYEAQ in the germline V gene. Trimming took off 4 bases at V and 3 bases at J, with 12 bases between the two ends. CDR3 size: 14 residues. The CDR3 is CASSYMESDTEAFF. CDR3 in DNA: TGTGCCAGCAGCTACATGGAGAGCGACACTGAAGCTTTCTTT.

The V and J genes are TRBV7-9 and TRBJ2-1; D may correspond to TRBD1 or TRBD2 (7 bases each). This CDR3 spans 17 amino acids. Germline V lookup: CDR1 SEHNR, CDR2 FQNEAQ (reference sequence). V was shortened by 2 bases and J by 3 bases, with 17 bases between the two germline ends. CDR3 DNA: TGTGCCAGCAGCTTATGGGGAGGGGGCACCGGCTACAATGAGCAGTTCTTC. It codes for CASSLWGGGTGYNEQFF.

The rearrangement uses TRBV6-6 and TRBJ1-4; 10 bases are shared with TRBD1. Trimming removed 2 bases from V and 7 bases from J; junction bases left unmatched: 7. Germline V CDR1 and CDR2: MNHNY, SVGAGI (reference sequence). The CDR3 covers 16 residues. The CDR3 protein is CASSYPAGTGVEKLFF. The CDR3 region has the DNA TGTGCCAGCAGTTACCCTGCCGGGACAGGGGTTGAAAAACTGTTTTTT.

As to this clonotype: This clone may be a read error of a much larger clone one base away. J is TRBJ1-1 and V is TRBV20-1, with D uncertain. The CDR3 is 12 amino acids. CDR1 DFQATT and CDR2 SNEGSKA come from the germline V gene (reference sequence). The CDR3 loop reads CSATPLATEALF. The CDR3 DNA sequence: TGCAGTGCCACCCCGCTGGCCACTGAAGCTTTGTTT.

This clonotype was seen a handful of times. The chain joins TRBV20-1 to TRBJ1-6, with TRBD1 as a possible D gene (6 bases). The CDR3 has 16 residues. Looked up from germline, CDR1 is DFQATT and CDR2 is SNEGSKA (reference sequence). V was clipped by 5 bases and J by 8 bases, with 22 bases between them. The CDR3 nucleotides read TGCAGTGCTCTTCCTATACAAACAGGGCCTTATTCACCCCTCCACTTT. Protein product: CSALPIQTGPYSPLHF.

The J gene is TRBJ2-3, the V gene TRBV24-1; 10 positions match TRBD2. CDR1 and CDR2 (germline): KGHDR, SFDVKD. The CDR3 sequence is 16 residues long. The J segment lost 6 bases and the V segment lost 1 base, leaving 6 bases of the junction unmatched. CDR3 in amino acids: CATSDFRGTSVDTQYF. CDR3 sequence (DNA): TGTGCCACCAGTGATTTTCGGGGGACTAGCGTCGATACGCAGTATTTT.

The chain links TRBV2 to TRBJ2-1, with TRBD1 as a possible D gene (6 bases). Trimming pared 6 bases from V and 7 bases from J, leaving 13 bases between. This CDR3 spans 13 amino acids. The germline gives CDR1 SNHLY, CDR2 FYNNEI. CDR3 sequence: CASRQGFGNEQFF. The CDR3 nucleotides are TGTGCCAGCAGACAGGGCTTTGGAAATGAGCAGTTCTTC.

V gene TRBV20-1 combines with J gene TRBJ1-6; D is possibly TRBD1 (6 bases). CDR1 is DFQATT, CDR2 SNEGSKA, per germline (reference sequence). This CDR3 has 19 amino acids. V lost 1 base and J 7 bases, leaving 26 bases between the germline ends. The CDR3 loop is CSARGEFLGGQVANSPLHF. For the CDR3, the DNA is TGCAGTGCTAGAGGAGAATTCCTCGGGGGACAAGTCGCAAATTCACCCCTCCACTTT.

This clonotype was detected a few times. Relative to the germline gene, one junction end is altered; a read error may explain this. The rearrangement links TRBV5-5 to TRBJ1-5, with 7 bases identical to TRBD1. The germline CDR1 and CDR2 sequences are SGHKS and YYEKEE (reference sequence). This CDR3 is 14 amino acids long. The CDR3 sequence: CASSLDRSNQPQHF. CDR3 nucleotides: TGTGCCAGCAGTTTGGACAGGTCCAATCAGCCCCAGCATTTT.

In the case of this clonotype: At one end the junction does not follow the germline gene, possibly because of a read error. This chain joins TRBV24-1 and TRBJ2-3; D is ambiguous. The germline V gene encodes CDR1 KGHDR and CDR2 SFDVKD. The CDR3 is 15 amino acids. Here the CDR3 DNA reads TGTGCCACCGGTGATTTAAAGGCTCCCACAGATACGCAGTATTTT. Amino acids: CATGDLKAPTDTQYF.

This chain joins TRBV4-1 and TRBJ2-2, with 7 nucleotides matching TRBD1. V trimming: 4 bases; J trimming: 6 bases; junction bases outside the gene matches: 5. Germline lookup yields CDR1 MGHRA and CDR2 YSYEKL. The CDR3 has 14 amino acids. The CDR3 nucleotides read TGCGCCAGCAGCCGCGGACAGGATGCCGGGGAGCTGTTTTTT. This gives the protein CASSRGQDAGELFF.

This clonotype was observed a few times. This may stem from a read error, because a much larger clone lies one nucleotide away. The genes are TRBV7-2 and TRBJ2-7, with D perhaps matching TRBD2 (5 bases). Germline V gene data show CDR1 as SGHTA and CDR2 as FQGNSA. This CDR3 has 13 residues. The CDR3 spells CVSSLGSPYEQYV. CDR3 in DNA: TGTGTCAGCAGTCTAGGGAGTCCCTACGAGCAGTACGTC.

The chain combines TRBV7-2 with TRBJ1-6; 8 positions match TRBD1. The CDR3 has 16 amino acids. Germline V gene lookup returns CDR1 SGHTA and CDR2 FQGNSA. The V and J ends lost 0 bases and 9 bases, in that order; junction bases with no gene match: 7. The CDR3 sequence is CASSLARAGGGSPLHF. The CDR3 DNA follows: TGTGCCAGCAGCTTAGCGCGGGCAGGGGGCGGTTCACCCCTCCACTTT.

This clonotype was found a few times. The chain has TRBV5-1 and TRBJ1-5; possibly TRBD1 for D (6 bases). Trimming pared 3 bases from V and 3 bases from J, leaving 10 bases between. Looked up from germline, CDR1 is SGHRS and CDR2 is YFSETQ. The CDR3 has 14 amino acids. CDR3 coding DNA: TGCGCCAGCAGCTCGGGACACTTCAATCAGCCCCAGCATTTT. Residues: CASSSGHFNQPQHF.

This clonotype has just a few counts. The rearrangement joins TRBV28 to TRBJ2-7; D not certain. Trimming removed 4 bases at V and 0 bases at J, with 13 bases between. Looked up from germline, CDR1 is MDHEN and CDR2 is SYDVKM. The CDR3 loop spans 15 amino acids. DNA for the CDR3: TGTGCCAGCAGTTCCCCCCGGACGGGCTCCTACGAGCAGTACGTC. Translated, it gives CASSSPRTGSYEQYV.

This clonotype was recorded a few times. CDR3 amino acids: CASSFRDGNNEQFF. The CDR3 DNA is TGTGCCAGCAGCTTCCGGGACGGGAACAATGAGCAGTTCTTC. The rearrangement links TRBV5-4 to TRBJ2-1; D could derive from TRBD1 or TRBD2 (5 bases each). V lost 2 bases and J lost 5, with 11 bases in between. CDR3 length equals 14 residues. Germline V gene sequence: CDR1 SGHNT, CDR2 YYREEE (reference sequence).

With regard to this clonotype: One end of the junction does not line up with germline, which may come from a read error. J is TRBJ2-3 and V is TRBV7-8; 9 nucleotides match TRBD1. Germline V gives CDR1 SGHVS, CDR2 FQNEAQ. The CDR3 extends over 15 amino acids. For the CDR3, the DNA is TGTGCCAGCAGTGAGAGGACAGGGGTTGCAGATACGCAGTGTTTT. Encoded protein: CASSERTGVADTQCF.

This clonotype appeared many times. For the CDR3, the DNA is TGTGCCAGCAGTTACTCGAGGTCGGGTAGGGTGGGGTACAATGAGCAGTTCTTC. This codes for CASSYSRSGRVGYNEQFF. The rearrangement joins TRBV6-6 to TRBJ2-1; no clear D. This CDR3 comprises 18 residues. V was shortened by 0 bases and J by 4 bases, with 19 bases between the two germline ends. CDR1 and CDR2 (germline): MNHNY, SVGAGI (reference sequence).